Sequencing of this T cell receptor (beta chain) was carried out in a study of T cell repertoires in cytomegalovirus infection. Overall study: Recently identified HLA-C-restricted CMV epitopes were among the peptides used. Signatures in public TCR beta sequences pointed to both CMV infection and matching HLA type.

General study findings and limits: CMV-specific TCR beta clonotypes restricted by HLA-C dominated the ex vivo response. Carriers of CMV plus the relevant HLA were identified by cumulative public TCR beta family frequency.

Per germline, CDR1 LGHDT and CDR2 YNNKEL (reference sequence). V dropped 0 bases and J dropped 3 bases, with 9 bases sitting between them. The CDR3 totals 15 residues. Via MiXCR, TCRdb re-called the reads, giving one row per CDR3 protein. The sample includes 600,000 to 700,000 distinct CDR3 sequences, around 30% of them seen just once. On this clonotype itself: The antigen is not known.

The TCR sequence derives from a human donor in good health (CMV status not recorded). Some clones in this sample may be carry-over from other donors' samples. The chain joins TRBV3-1 to TRBJ2-1, with D uncertain. Source: cultured PBMCs, taken from culture after CMV antigen stimulation. Here the CDR3 DNA reads TGTGCCAGCAGCCAAGATTGGCAGTACTACAATGAGCAGTTCTTC. Translating gives CASSQDWQYYNEQFF.